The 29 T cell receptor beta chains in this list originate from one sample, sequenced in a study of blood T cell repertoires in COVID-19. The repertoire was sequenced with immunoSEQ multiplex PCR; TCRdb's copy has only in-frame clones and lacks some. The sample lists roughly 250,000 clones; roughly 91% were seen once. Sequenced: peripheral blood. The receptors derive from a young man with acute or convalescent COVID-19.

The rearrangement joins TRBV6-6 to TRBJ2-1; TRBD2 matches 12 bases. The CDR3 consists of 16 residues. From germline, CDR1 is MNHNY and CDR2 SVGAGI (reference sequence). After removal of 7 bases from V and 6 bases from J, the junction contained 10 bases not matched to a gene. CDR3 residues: CASTALTSGRGNEQFF. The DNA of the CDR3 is TGTGCCAGCACCGCTCTGACTAGCGGGAGAGGCAATGAGCAGTTCTTC.

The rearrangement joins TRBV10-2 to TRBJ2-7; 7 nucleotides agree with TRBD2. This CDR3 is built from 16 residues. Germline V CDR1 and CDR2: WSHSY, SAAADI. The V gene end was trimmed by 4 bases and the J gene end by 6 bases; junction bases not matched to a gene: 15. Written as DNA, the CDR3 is TGCGCCAGCAGTGGGCCTTTATCGGGAGGAATTTTCGAGCAGTACTTC. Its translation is CASSGPLSGGIFEQYF.

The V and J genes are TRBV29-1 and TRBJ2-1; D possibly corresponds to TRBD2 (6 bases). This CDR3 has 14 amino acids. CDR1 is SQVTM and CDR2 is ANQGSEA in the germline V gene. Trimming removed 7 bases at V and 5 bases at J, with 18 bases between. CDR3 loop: CSAQGWTTNNEQFF. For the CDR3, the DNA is TGCAGCGCCCAGGGCTGGACTACCAACAATGAGCAGTTCTTC.

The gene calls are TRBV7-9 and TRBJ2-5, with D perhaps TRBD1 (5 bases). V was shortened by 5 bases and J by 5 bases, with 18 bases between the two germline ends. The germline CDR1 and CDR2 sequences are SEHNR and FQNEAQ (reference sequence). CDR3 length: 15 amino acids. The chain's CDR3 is CASSIIRAGHETQYF. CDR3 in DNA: TGTGCCAGCAGCATTATCCGGGCAGGGCACGAGACCCAGTACTTC.

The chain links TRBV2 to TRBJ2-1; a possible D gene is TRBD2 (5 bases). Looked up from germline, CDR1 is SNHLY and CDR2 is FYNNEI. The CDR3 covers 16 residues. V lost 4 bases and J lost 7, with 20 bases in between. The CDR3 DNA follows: TGTGCCAGCAGTGTACGGGCCCCTAGCTCTGGGAATGAGCAGTTCTTC. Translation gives CASSVRAPSSGNEQFF. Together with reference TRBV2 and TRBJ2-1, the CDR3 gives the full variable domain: EPEVTQTPSHQVTQMGQEVILRCVPISNHLYFYWYRQILGQKVEFLVSFYNNEISEKSEIFDDQFSVERPDGSNFTLKIRSTKLEDSAMYFCASSVRAPSSGNEQFFGPGTRLTVL.

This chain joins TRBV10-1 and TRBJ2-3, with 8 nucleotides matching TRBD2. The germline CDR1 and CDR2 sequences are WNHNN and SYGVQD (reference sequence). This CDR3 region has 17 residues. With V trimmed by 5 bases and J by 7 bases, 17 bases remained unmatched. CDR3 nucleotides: TGCGCCAGCAGTTATGGGACTAGTTTCTCTGTGGCAAATACGCAGTATTTT. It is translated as CASSYGTSFSVANTQYF.

The DNA of the CDR3 is TGTGCCAGCAGACAGGGGTCAACTAATGAAAAACTGTTTTTT. Encoded protein: CASRQGSTNEKLFF. The genes are TRBV6-5 and TRBJ1-4; 7 nucleotides line up with TRBD1. V was clipped by 6 bases and J by 0 bases; unmatched bases: 1. This CDR3 is built from 14 residues. Per the germline V gene, CDR1 is MNHEY and CDR2 is SVGAGI.

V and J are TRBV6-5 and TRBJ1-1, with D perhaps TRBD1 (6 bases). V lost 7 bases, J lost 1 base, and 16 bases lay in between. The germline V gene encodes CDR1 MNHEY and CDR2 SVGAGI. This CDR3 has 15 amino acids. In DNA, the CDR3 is TGTGCCAGCAAGGCCGGGACAACGACGAACACTGAAGCTTTCTTT. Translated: CASKAGTTTNTEAFF.

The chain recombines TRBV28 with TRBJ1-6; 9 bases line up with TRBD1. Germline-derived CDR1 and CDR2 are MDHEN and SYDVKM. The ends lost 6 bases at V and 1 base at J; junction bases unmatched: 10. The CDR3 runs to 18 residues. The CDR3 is CASRGGTGQGSYNSPLHF. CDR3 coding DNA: TGTGCCAGCAGGGGAGGGACAGGGCAGGGTTCCTATAATTCACCCCTCCACTTT.

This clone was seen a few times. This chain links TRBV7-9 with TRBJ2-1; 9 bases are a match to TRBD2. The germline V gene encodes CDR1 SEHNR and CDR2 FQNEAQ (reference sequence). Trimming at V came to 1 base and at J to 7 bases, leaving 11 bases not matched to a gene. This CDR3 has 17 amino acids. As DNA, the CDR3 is TGTGCCAGCAGCTTAGATGAGCAGCGGGAGGCCCCGAATGAGCAGTTCTTC. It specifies CASSLDEQREAPNEQFF.

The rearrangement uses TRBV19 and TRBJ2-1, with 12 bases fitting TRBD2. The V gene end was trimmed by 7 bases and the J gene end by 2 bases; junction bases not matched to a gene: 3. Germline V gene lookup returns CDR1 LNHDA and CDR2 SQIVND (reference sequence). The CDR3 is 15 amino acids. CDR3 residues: CASTTSGGTYNEQFF. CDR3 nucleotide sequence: TGTGCCAGTACCACTAGCGGGGGGACCTACAATGAGCAGTTCTTC.

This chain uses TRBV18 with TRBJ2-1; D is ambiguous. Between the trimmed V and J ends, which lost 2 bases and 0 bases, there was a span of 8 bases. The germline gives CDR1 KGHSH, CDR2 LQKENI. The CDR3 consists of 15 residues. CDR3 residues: CASSPKESSYNEQFF. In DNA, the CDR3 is TGTGCCAGCTCACCAAAGGAGAGCTCCTACAATGAGCAGTTCTTC. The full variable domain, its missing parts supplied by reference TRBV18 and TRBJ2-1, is NAGVMQNPRHLVRRRGQEARLRCSPMKGHSHVYWYRQLPEEGLKFMVYLQKENIIDESGMPKERFSAEFPKEGPSILRIQQVVRGDSAAYFCASSPKESSYNEQFFGPGTRLTVL.

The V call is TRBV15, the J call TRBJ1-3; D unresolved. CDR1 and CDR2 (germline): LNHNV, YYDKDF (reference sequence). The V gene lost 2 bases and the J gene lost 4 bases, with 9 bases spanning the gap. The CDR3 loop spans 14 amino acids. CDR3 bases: TGTGCCACCAGCAGACAGGAAGGCGGAAACACCATATATTTT. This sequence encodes CATSRQEGGNTIYF.

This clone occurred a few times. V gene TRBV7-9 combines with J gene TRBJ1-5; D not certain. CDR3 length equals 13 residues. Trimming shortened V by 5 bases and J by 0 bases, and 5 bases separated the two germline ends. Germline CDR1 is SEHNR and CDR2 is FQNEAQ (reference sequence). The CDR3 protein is CASSPNSNQPQHF. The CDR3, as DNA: TGTGCCAGCAGCCCAAATAGCAATCAGCCCCAGCATTTT.

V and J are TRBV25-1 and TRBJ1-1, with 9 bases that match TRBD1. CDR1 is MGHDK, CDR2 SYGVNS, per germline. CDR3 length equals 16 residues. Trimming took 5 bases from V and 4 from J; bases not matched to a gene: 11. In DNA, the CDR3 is TGTGCCAGCAGTTCGTTCACCGGGACAGGGCCCACTGAAGCTTTCTTT. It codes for CASSSFTGTGPTEAFF.

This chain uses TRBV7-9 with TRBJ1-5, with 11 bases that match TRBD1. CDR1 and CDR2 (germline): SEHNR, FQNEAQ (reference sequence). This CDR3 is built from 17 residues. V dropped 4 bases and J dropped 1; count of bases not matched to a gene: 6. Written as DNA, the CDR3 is TGTGCCAGCAGCTCCGGGGGGACAGGGGGAAGCAATCAGCCCCAGCATTTT. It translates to CASSSGGTGGSNQPQHF.

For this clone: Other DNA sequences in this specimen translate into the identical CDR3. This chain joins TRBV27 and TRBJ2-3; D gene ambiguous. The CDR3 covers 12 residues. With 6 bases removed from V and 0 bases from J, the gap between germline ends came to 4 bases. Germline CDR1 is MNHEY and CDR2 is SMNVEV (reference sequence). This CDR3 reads CASSLSTDTQYF. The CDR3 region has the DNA TGTGCCAGCAGCCTTAGCACAGATACGCAGTATTTT.

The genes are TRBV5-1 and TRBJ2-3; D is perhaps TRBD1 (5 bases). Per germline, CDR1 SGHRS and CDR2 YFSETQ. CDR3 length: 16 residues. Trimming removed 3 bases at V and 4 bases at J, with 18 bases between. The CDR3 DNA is TGCGCCAGCAGCTCGCAGGGCACCCAATGGGCAGATACGCAGTATTTT. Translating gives CASSSQGTQWADTQYF.

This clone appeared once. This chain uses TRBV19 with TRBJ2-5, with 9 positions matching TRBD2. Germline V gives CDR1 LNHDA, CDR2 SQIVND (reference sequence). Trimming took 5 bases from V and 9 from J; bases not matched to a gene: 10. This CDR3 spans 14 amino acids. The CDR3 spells CASSPSGTSFPQYF. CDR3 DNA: TGTGCCAGTAGTCCCTCAGGGACTAGCTTCCCCCAGTACTTC. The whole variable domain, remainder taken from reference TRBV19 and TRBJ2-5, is DGGITQSPKYLFRKEGQNVTLSCEQNLNHDAMYWYRQDPGQGLRLIYYSQIVNDFQKGDIAEGYSVSREKKESFPLTVTSAQKNPTAFYLCASSPSGTSFPQYFGPGTRLLVL.

In DNA, the CDR3 is TGTGCCAGTATGCCTTTTATGCGGGCGGGCCTGATGAATCAGCCCCAGCATTTT. Translation: CASMPFMRAGLMNQPQHF. The chain is built from TRBV19 and TRBJ1-5; D is unresolved. V was pared by 7 bases and J by 4 bases, with 26 bases between. This CDR3 contains 18 residues. The germline gives CDR1 LNHDA, CDR2 SQIVND (reference sequence).

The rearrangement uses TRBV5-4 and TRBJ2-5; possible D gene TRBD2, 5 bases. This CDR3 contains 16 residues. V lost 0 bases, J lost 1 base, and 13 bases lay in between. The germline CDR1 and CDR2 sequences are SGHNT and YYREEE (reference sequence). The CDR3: CASSLGISVSQETQYF. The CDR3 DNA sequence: TGTGCCAGCAGCTTGGGAATTAGCGTCTCCCAAGAGACCCAGTACTTC.

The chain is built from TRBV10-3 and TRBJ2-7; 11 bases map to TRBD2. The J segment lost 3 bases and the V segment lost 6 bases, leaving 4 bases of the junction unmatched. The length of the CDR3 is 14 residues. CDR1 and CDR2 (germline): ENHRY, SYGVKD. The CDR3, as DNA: TGTGCCATCAGCCAGACTAGCGGGAACTACGAGCAGTACTTC. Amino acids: CAISQTSGNYEQYF.

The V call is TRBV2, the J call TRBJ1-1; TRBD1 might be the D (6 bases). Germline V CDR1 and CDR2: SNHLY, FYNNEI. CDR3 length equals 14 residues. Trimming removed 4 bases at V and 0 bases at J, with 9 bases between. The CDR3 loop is CASSARGMNTEAFF. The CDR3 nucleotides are TGTGCCAGCAGTGCCAGGGGCATGAACACTGAAGCTTTCTTT.

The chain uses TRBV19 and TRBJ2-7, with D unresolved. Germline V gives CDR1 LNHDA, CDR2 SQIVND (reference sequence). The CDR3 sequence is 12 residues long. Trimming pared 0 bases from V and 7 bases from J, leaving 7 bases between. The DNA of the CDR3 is TGTGCCAGTAGTATAGATCGGCGGGAGCAGTACTTC. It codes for CASSIDRREQYF.

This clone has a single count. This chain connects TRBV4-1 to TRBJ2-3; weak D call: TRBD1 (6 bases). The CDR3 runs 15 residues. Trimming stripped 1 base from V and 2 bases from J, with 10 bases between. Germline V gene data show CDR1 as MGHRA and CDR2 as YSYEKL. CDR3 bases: TGCGCCAGCAGCCAAGTTACAGGGATCACAGATACGCAGTATTTT. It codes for CASSQVTGITDTQYF.

The CDR3 DNA reads TGTGCCAGTATCCAGGGGCCCACTGAAGCTTTCTTT. Protein: CASIQGPTEAFF. The chain is built from TRBV6-5 and TRBJ1-1; D possibly corresponds to TRBD1 (6 bases). The CDR3 sequence is 12 residues long. The germline V gene encodes CDR1 MNHEY and CDR2 SVGAGI. V was cut by 9 bases and J by 4 bases, with 12 bases left in between.

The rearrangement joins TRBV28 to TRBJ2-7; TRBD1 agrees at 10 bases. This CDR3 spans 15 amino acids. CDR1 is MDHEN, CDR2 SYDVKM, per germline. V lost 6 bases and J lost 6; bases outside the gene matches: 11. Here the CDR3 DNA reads TGTGCCAGCAGCGCCCGGGGACAGGGGATTGGCGAGCAGTACTTC. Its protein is CASSARGQGIGEQYF.

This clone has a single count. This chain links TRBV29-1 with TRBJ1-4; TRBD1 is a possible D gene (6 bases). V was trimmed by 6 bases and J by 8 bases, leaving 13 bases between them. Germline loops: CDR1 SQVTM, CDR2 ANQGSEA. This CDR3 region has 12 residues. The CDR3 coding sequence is TGCAGCGTATCCGGGACACACGAAAAACTGTTTTTT. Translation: CSVSGTHEKLFF.

The CDR3 loop reads CASSPDVGADTQYF. The DNA of the CDR3 is TGTGCCAGCAGCCCCGACGTAGGGGCTGATACGCAGTATTTT. The rearrangement uses TRBV7-9 and TRBJ2-3, with TRBD1 as a possible D gene (5 bases). The length of the CDR3 is 14 residues. V lost 5 bases and J lost 6, with 15 bases in between. The V gene's germline CDR1 is SEHNR and CDR2 FQNEAQ (reference sequence).